This T cell receptor beta chain was captured in a study of T cell responses to AZD1222 COVID-19 vaccine. Method: immunoSEQ multiplex PCR; TCRdb's copy keeps in-frame clones and lacks some. The sample shows 95,000 to 150,000 clones, 80% to 90% of them seen only once. As regards this clone: Its antigen is as yet unknown.

Findings and limits, study-wide: The donor cohort was predominantly white British with a female majority, and clonal diversity may have been underestimated.

Material: peripheral blood, obtained on day 0 of AZD1222 vaccination. This TCR came from an adult in good health.

CDR3 loop: CASSQDLRADTQYF. The CDR3 coding sequence is TGTGCCAGCAGCCAAGATCTGAGGGCAGATACGCAGTATTTT. The rearrangement uses TRBV3-1 (or the pseudogene TRBV3-2) and TRBJ2-3; a weak D match, TRBD2 (5 bases). Trimming took off 0 bases at V and 4 bases at J, with 8 bases between the two ends. This CDR3 has 14 amino acids. Germline V gives CDR1 LGHDT, CDR2 YNNKEL (reference sequence).